Given below is one T cell receptor (beta chain) in context. This CDR3 has 14 residues. The germline V gene has CDR1 ENHRY and CDR2 SYGVKD. Trimming cost V 10 bases and J 4 bases, with 18 bases left between them. This record comes from a study of blood T cell repertoires in COVID-19. The table came from immunoSEQ multiplex PCR; TCRdb's copy has only in-frame clones and leaves some out. The sample shows some 180,000 clones, 80% of them seen only once. The sequencing input was peripheral blood. This chain connects TRBV10-3 to TRBJ2-3, with a possible D match to TRBD2 (6 bases). The receptor was isolated from a man in his sixties with acute or convalescent COVID-19. CDR3 protein: CATKPFSSADTQYF. The CDR3 region has the DNA TGTGCCACCAAACCTTTCTCTAGCGCAGATACGCAGTATTTT.